This T cell receptor beta chain emerged from a study of a mutant IDH1 vaccine in newly diagnosed glioma. Regarding time point: week 47, end of study. Each vaccine dose was 300 ug of mutant IDH1 20-mer peptide, with topical imiquimod. The protocol was immunoSEQ multiplex PCR, while the TCRdb copy is restricted to in-frame clones and leaves out a portion. The sample has some 50,000 clones; roughly 61% are singletons. A word on this clone: Its antigen remains unidentified.

The germline V gene has CDR1 GTSNPN and CDR2 SVGIG (reference sequence). With 2 bases removed from V and 4 bases from J, the gap between germline ends came to 12 bases. This CDR3 has 13 amino acids. The rearrangement links TRBV30 to TRBJ2-7; unclear D gene. Sequencing was performed on peripheral blood mononuclear cells (PBMCs), taken from a glioma patient whose treatment included an IDH1 peptide vaccine. The receptor was derived from a man between 40 and 49 years old with glioma. Some clones in this sample may be carry-over from other donors' samples. The CDR3 DNA follows: TGTGCCTGGAGTCCTTTCCTAAGTTACGAGCAGTACTTC. The encoded protein is CAWSPFLSYEQYF.